The 18 T cell receptor beta chains below were found in one sample sequenced in a study of identical twins. TCRdb re-analysed the 5' RACE reads in MiXCR, keeping a single row per CDR3 protein. The table includes about 700,000 distinct CDR3 sequences, 8.6% detected once. These data were likewise used in another study, on yellow fever vaccine responses in identical twins.

Sequenced input: PBMCs. The source of these receptors is a woman under 30 in good health.

In its sample, this clonotype was seen a few times. The rearrangement uses TRBV2 and TRBJ2-1, with TRBD2 matching 7 bases. Trimming at V came to 10 bases and at J to 9 bases, leaving 9 bases not matched to a gene. From germline, CDR1 is SNHLY and CDR2 FYNNEI. The CDR3 has 12 amino acids. The CDR3 DNA is TGTGCCATCCTGGGACTATCAAGTGAGCAGTTCTTC. Translated: CAILGLSSEQFF.

This clonotype was seen more than once but under ten times. The chain combines TRBV27 with TRBJ2-2; D ambiguous. The germline V gene has CDR1 MNHEY and CDR2 SMNVEV (reference sequence). Deletions cut 3 bases from V and 4 bases from J, with 9 bases between. This CDR3 has 14 residues. CDR3 sequence (DNA): TGTGCCAGCAGTTTGGGGTCGGCCACCGGGGAGCTGTTTTTT. Its translation is CASSLGSATGELFF.

This clonotype was observed a few times. The rearrangement joins TRBV7-9 to TRBJ2-3, with 10 bases matching TRBD1. The CDR3 extends over 16 amino acids. CDR1 is SEHNR, CDR2 FQNEAQ, per germline (reference sequence). Trimming cost V 4 bases and J 0 bases; bases outside gene matches: 4. The CDR3 spells CASSSRTGGSTDTQYF. In DNA form, the CDR3 reads TGTGCCAGCAGCTCGAGGACAGGGGGAAGCACAGATACGCAGTATTTT.

This clonotype was detected a few times. V and J are TRBV3-1 and TRBJ1-2, with no clear D. The CDR3 runs to 15 residues. V lost 4 bases and J 4 bases, leaving 16 bases between the germline ends. Germline lookup yields CDR1 LGHDT and CDR2 YNNKEL (reference sequence). CDR3 coding DNA: TGTGCCAGCAGCCCAGGAGTGGGTAAATTCTATGGCTACACCTTC. Its translation is CASSPGVGKFYGYTF.

This clonotype was seen repeatedly, ten times or more. The chain links TRBV4-2 to TRBJ2-1, with D maybe TRBD2 (6 bases). Germline loops: CDR1 LGHNA, CDR2 YNFKEQ. The V end lost 0 bases, the J end lost 7 bases, and 19 bases lay between the germline ends. The CDR3 is made up of 17 amino acids. For the CDR3, the DNA is TGTGCCAGCAGCCAAGAAGTCACACCGGGAGTCCCGAATGAGCAGTTCTTC. Amino acid sequence: CASSQEVTPGVPNEQFF.

The chain is built from TRBV5-1 and TRBJ2-1, with D unclear. The CDR3 has 11 amino acids. Germline loops: CDR1 SGHRS, CDR2 YFSETQ. The V end lost 9 bases, the J end lost 6 bases, and 10 bases lay between the germline ends. CDR3 protein: CATPVGNEQFF. Here the CDR3 DNA reads TGCGCCACCCCTGTCGGCAATGAGCAGTTCTTC.

The table lists this clonotype with a few counts. This rearrangement joins TRBV20-1 to TRBJ2-3; 12 bases align to TRBD2. Germline CDR1 is DFQATT and CDR2 is SNEGSKA (reference sequence). The CDR3 contains 19 residues. Germline trimming cut 2 bases from V and 4 bases from J; bases unmatched to any gene: 16. Here the CDR3 DNA reads TGCAGTGCTAGACGCTCAGAAAAAATACTAGCGGGGGGCCCAGATACGCAGTATTTT. It encodes CSARRSEKILAGGPDTQYF.

The chain couples TRBV20-1 to TRBJ2-3; D is possibly TRBD2 (6 bases). V was clipped by 0 bases and J by 5 bases, with 15 bases between them. The length of the CDR3 is 15 residues. The germline CDR1 and CDR2 sequences are DFQATT and SNEGSKA (reference sequence). DNA of the CDR3: TGCAGTGCTAGAGATCCGGAGGGGAGAGGAGATACGCAGTATTTT. It codes for CSARDPEGRGDTQYF.

This clonotype turned up a few times. V usage is TRBV5-6 and J usage is TRBJ2-7; D is tentatively TRBD1 or TRBD2 (5 bases each). Trimming took 0 bases from V and 2 from J, leaving 12 bases between them. The CDR3 is 15 residues long. Germline CDR1 is SGHDT and CDR2 is YYEEEE. The CDR3 sequence: CASSLAAGTPYEQYF. In DNA, the CDR3 is TGTGCCAGCAGCTTGGCCGCAGGGACGCCCTACGAGCAGTACTTC.

This clonotype appeared many times. The CDR3, as DNA: TGTGCCAGCAGCCAAGATGGGGAAATTGAAGCTTTCTTT. This encodes CASSQDGEIEAFF. The chain is built from TRBV3-1 and TRBJ1-1; no firm D call. V lost 0 bases and J 7 bases, leaving 9 bases between the germline ends. Looked up from germline, CDR1 is LGHDT and CDR2 is YNNKEL (reference sequence). This CDR3 is built from 13 residues.

This clonotype was detected a few times. V is TRBV7-9 and J is TRBJ2-1; a weak D match, TRBD2 (6 bases). The CDR3 sequence is 14 residues long. CDR1 and CDR2 (germline): SEHNR, FQNEAQ (reference sequence). Trimming took off 5 bases at V and 8 bases at J, with 16 bases between the two ends. As DNA, the CDR3 is TGTGCCAGCAGCCCCGGGACTCCCTATCATGAGCAGTTCTTC. As protein: CASSPGTPYHEQFF.

This clonotype has more than one count but fewer than ten. This chain joins TRBV10-3 and TRBJ2-1; D gene unclear. Trimming cost V 4 bases and J 2 bases, with 9 bases left between them. The length of the CDR3 is 14 residues. Germline V lookup: CDR1 ENHRY, CDR2 SYGVKD. CDR3 amino acids: CAISVSATYNEQFF. CDR3 bases: TGTGCCATCAGTGTGTCAGCTACCTACAATGAGCAGTTCTTC.

The rearrangement links TRBV20-1 to TRBJ2-7, with D perhaps being TRBD1 or TRBD2 (5 bases each). The CDR3 is 12 amino acids. Germline lookup yields CDR1 DFQATT and CDR2 SNEGSKA (reference sequence). Trimming took off 5 bases at V and 9 bases at J, with 17 bases between the two ends. As DNA, the CDR3 is TGCAGTGCTTTCCGGGACCCCGTGGGGCAGTACTTC. It yields the protein CSAFRDPVGQYF.

There are many counts of this clonotype. The chain combines TRBV14 with TRBJ2-1; 9 positions match TRBD2. The J segment lost 4 bases and the V segment lost 6 bases, leaving 13 bases of the junction unmatched. Germline CDR1 is SGHDN and CDR2 is FVKESK. CDR3 length: 17 amino acids. CDR3 protein: CASRPVDLAGRYNEQFF. The CDR3 DNA is TGTGCCAGCAGACCTGTAGATCTAGCGGGAAGGTACAATGAGCAGTTCTTC.

This clonotype was counted a few times. V is TRBV7-9 and J is TRBJ2-3; D might be TRBD1 (5 bases). Trimming stripped 5 bases from V and 4 bases from J, with 19 bases between. This CDR3 comprises 16 residues. CDR1 and CDR2 from the germline V gene are SEHNR and FQNEAQ (reference sequence). In nucleotides, the CDR3 is TGTGCCAGCAGCCCCTGGGCAGGGTTGTTGTCAGATACGCAGTATTTT. Protein sequence: CASSPWAGLLSDTQYF.

This clonotype was found once. One base away lies a much larger clone, so this may be a sequencing read error. The chain combines TRBV7-8 with TRBJ2-1; 11 bases fit TRBD2. The CDR3 loop spans 17 amino acids. Germline V gene sequence: CDR1 SGHVS, CDR2 FQNEAQ. CDR3 DNA sequence: TGTGCCAGCAGCTTAGCACTAGCGGGGGCATCCTACAATGAGCAGTCCTTC. Its protein product is CASSLALAGASYNEQSF.

This clonotype was picked up many times. The chain employs TRBV12-3 or TRBV12-4 and TRBJ1-5, with no clear D. V lost 3 bases and J 6 bases, leaving 9 bases between the germline ends. The CDR3 extends over 13 amino acids. The CDR3 DNA reads as TGTGCCAGCAGTTTGGAAGGCAGTCAGCCCCAGCATTTT. The encoded protein is CASSLEGSQPQHF.

This clonotype was observed a few times. V and J are TRBV3-1 and TRBJ1-2, with no clear D. The CDR3 length is 11 residues. Trimming removed 8 bases at V and 2 bases at J, with 6 bases between. The V gene's germline CDR1 is LGHDT and CDR2 YNNKEL (reference sequence). The CDR3 sequence is CASWQNYGYTF. Written as DNA, the CDR3 is TGTGCCAGCTGGCAAAACTATGGCTACACCTTC.